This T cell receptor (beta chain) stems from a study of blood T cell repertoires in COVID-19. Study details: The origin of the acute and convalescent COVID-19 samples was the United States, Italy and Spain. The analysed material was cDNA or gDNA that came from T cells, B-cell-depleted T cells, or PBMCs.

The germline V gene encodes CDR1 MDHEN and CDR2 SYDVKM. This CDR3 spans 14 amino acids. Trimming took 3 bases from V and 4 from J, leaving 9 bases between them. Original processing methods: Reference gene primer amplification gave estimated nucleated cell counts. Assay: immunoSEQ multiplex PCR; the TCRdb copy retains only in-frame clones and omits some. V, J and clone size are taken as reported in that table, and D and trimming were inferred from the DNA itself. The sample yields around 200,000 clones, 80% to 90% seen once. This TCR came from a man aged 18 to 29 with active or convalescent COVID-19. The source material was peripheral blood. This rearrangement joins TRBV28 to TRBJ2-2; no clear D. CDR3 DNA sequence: TGTGCCAGCAGTTTCCTTCCAGGCACCGGGGAGCTGTTTTTT. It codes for CASSFLPGTGELFF.